This T cell receptor (beta chain) stems from a study of blood T cell repertoires in COVID-19. Only one count was recorded for this clone. At one boundary the junction diverges from the germline segment, which might be a read error. Produced via immunoSEQ multiplex PCR; TCRdb's table is partial and in-frame only. Of under 200,000 clones listed, over 75% are singletons. The CDR3 covers 15 residues. Germline values: CDR1 SSHAT, CDR2 FNYEAQ (reference sequence). The specimen was peripheral blood. This clonotype was sampled from a man in his fifties or sixties who had recovered from COVID-19. The rearrangement uses TRBV7-7 and TRBJ1-4, with a weak D call TRBD1 (6 bases). CDR3 residues: CASSLGSGADEKLFF. CDR3 in DNA: TGTGCTAGCAGCTTAGGGTCAGGGGCCGATGAAAAACTGTTTTTT.